Here is one T cell receptor beta chain with its context. This sample stems from a study of PD-L1 blockade in urothelial cancer. Anywhere from 1 to 8 samples came from each patient, spanning pretreatment and on-treatment. CDR1 LNHDA and CDR2 SQIVND come from the germline V gene (reference sequence). The CDR3 is 14 residues long. Trimming shortened V by 5 bases and J by 0 bases, and 8 bases separated the two germline ends. Synthetic templates analogous to TCR were spiked into all PCRs individually. Clones were read by immunoSEQ multiplex PCR, and TCRdb kept only the in-frame ones, dropping some. The sample contains some 22,000 clones, 90% of which appear only once.

The clonotype originates from a woman aged 55-70 years with urothelial cancer. This sequence joins TRBV19 and TRBJ1-5; D ambiguous. The sample consisted of PBMCs, taken around atezolizumab (anti-PD-L1) treatment. The CDR3 coding sequence is TGTGCCAGTAGTGCCTATCTTAGCAATCAGCCCCAGCATTTT. Translated, it gives CASSAYLSNQPQHF.